This T cell receptor (beta chain) appears in the sequencing data of a study of T cell changes during pregnancy in multiple sclerosis. This clone was seen only once. Clones were read by immunoSEQ multiplex PCR, and TCRdb kept only the in-frame ones, dropping some. This sample has about 68,000 clones, with about 89% found just once. The sample was peripheral blood, taken in the second trimester of pregnancy. The TCR sequence derives from a female donor with multiple sclerosis, enrolled in a pregnancy study.

CDR3 protein: CASGYGQVTDTQYF. The CDR3 DNA reads as TGTGCCAGCGGTTATGGACAGGTAACAGATACGCAGTATTTT. The chain employs TRBV21-1 and TRBJ2-3; the DNA was not used to check the table's D call, TRBD1. TRBV21-1 is designated a pseudogene. This CDR3 is built from 14 residues.